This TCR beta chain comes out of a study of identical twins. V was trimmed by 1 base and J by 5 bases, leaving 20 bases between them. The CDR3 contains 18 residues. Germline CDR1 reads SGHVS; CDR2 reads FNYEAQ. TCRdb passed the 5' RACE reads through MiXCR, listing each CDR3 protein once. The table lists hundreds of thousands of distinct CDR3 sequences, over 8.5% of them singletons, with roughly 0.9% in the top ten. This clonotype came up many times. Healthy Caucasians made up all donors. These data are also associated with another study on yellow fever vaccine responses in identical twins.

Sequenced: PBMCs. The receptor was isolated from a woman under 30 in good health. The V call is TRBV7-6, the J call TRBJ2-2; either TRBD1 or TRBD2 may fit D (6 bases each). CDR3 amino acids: CASSLVDRGLELTGELFF. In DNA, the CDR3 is TGTGCCAGCAGCTTAGTCGACCGGGGGCTCGAACTGACCGGGGAGCTGTTTTTT.